The 21 T cell receptor beta chains in this list originate from one sample, sequenced in a study of cytomegalovirus exposure and HLA in healthy donors. The PCR used 60 Vbeta and 13 Jbeta primers. Sequencing used immunoSEQ multiplex PCR; TCRdb keeps in-frame clones, though not all of them. The sample has 75,000 to 100,000 clones, about 7.6% seen once; the top ten hold about 2%. The sample consisted of PBMCs. Receptor source: a man aged 45-65 years in good health and CMV-seronegative.

CDR3 nucleotides: TGTGCCAGCTCAGCCAGTCGGGGTCAGGGGGCCAACGTCCTGACTTTC. Translated: CASSASRGQGANVLTF. V is TRBV18 and J is TRBJ2-6; tentative D call: TRBD2 (5 bases). V was pared by 5 bases and J by 4 bases, with 15 bases between. The germline CDR1 and CDR2 sequences are KGHSH and LQKENI. The CDR3 extends over 16 amino acids.

This clone was seen a handful of times. The CDR3 DNA reads TGTGCCAGCAGCTTAGCGGGTAGCGGGATTCCCTACGAGCAGTACTTC. It encodes CASSLAGSGIPYEQYF. This chain uses TRBV7-2 with TRBJ2-7; 8 bases agree with TRBD2. CDR1 is SGHTA, CDR2 FQGNSA, per germline. J lost 2 bases, V lost 0 bases, and 6 bases had no gene match. The CDR3 covers 16 residues.

This clone was detected a few times. The V call is TRBV28, the J call TRBJ2-7; a possible D gene is TRBD1 (5 bases). From germline, CDR1 is MDHEN and CDR2 SYDVKM. This CDR3 has 13 residues. The V gene lost 7 bases and the J gene lost 0 bases, with 10 bases spanning the gap. The CDR3 reads CASNPDSSYEQYF. In DNA, the CDR3 is TGTGCCAGCAACCCCGACAGCTCCTACGAGCAGTACTTC.

This clone was seen more than once but under ten times. DNA of the CDR3: TGCGCCAGCAGTGCTCAGGGTGGAGAAAAACTGTTTTTT. It specifies CASSAQGGEKLFF. The chain carries TRBV10-1 and TRBJ1-4; possibly TRBD1 for D (5 bases). The germline CDR1 and CDR2 sequences are WNHNN and SYGVQD (reference sequence). This CDR3 contains 13 residues. Trimming pared 4 bases from V and 8 bases from J, leaving 11 bases between.

This clone was counted between two and nine times. The chain combines TRBV2 with TRBJ1-1; the D is unclear. Germline V gene lookup returns CDR1 SNHLY and CDR2 FYNNEI. The germline V and J ends were trimmed by 3 bases and 2 bases, with 10 bases remaining between them. The CDR3 is made up of 14 amino acids. The CDR3 loop is CASSDPGGNTEAFF. DNA of the CDR3: TGTGCCAGCAGTGACCCGGGAGGAAACACTGAAGCTTTCTTT. Filled out from reference TRBV2 and TRBJ1-1, the complete variable domain reads EPEVTQTPSHQVTQMGQEVILRCVPISNHLYFYWYRQILGQKVEFLVSFYNNEISEKSEIFDDQFSVERPDGSNFTLKIRSTKLEDSAMYFCASSDPGGNTEAFFGQGTRLTVV.

This clone was picked up a small number of times. The chain joins TRBV6-5 to TRBJ1-1, with TRBD1 matching over 8 bases. From germline, CDR1 is MNHEY and CDR2 SVGAGI. V lost 7 bases and J lost 9; bases outside the gene matches: 10. The CDR3 contains 13 residues. CDR3 sequence (DNA): TGTGCCAGCATGGATAAACCAGGGGGCCAAGCTTTCTTT. It is translated as CASMDKPGGQAFF.

The V and J genes are TRBV7-3 and TRBJ2-3; 13 bases align to TRBD2. Germline V gene data show CDR1 as SGHTA and CDR2 as FQGTGA. The CDR3 has 16 amino acids. The V segment lost 2 bases and the J segment 9 bases; nucleotides outside the gene matches: 8. Written as DNA, the CDR3 is TGTGCCAGCAGCTTAGGACTAGCGGGAGCAGGGGCGACGCAGTATTTT. It specifies CASSLGLAGAGATQYF.

This clone was seen more than once but under ten times. The rearrangement links TRBV6-1 to TRBJ2-7, with D maybe TRBD2 (6 bases). The CDR3 sequence is 13 residues long. The V end was cut by 7 bases, the J end by 5 bases, with 15 bases between. CDR1 and CDR2 from the germline V gene are MNHNS and SASEGT. The CDR3 nucleotides are TGTGCCAGCACCCGAACGGGCGGGAACGAGCAGTACTTC. This sequence encodes CASTRTGGNEQYF.

This clone was seen a few times. V is TRBV5-1 and J is TRBJ1-6, with 8 nucleotides matching TRBD1. The germline V gene has CDR1 SGHRS and CDR2 YFSETQ. The CDR3 is 17 amino acids. The J segment lost 7 bases and the V segment lost 0 bases, leaving 9 bases of the junction unmatched. The CDR3 bases are TGCGCCAGCAGCTTGGCCGATTTGCGGACAGGGAATTCACCCCTCCACTTT. Its translation is CASSLADLRTGNSPLHF.

Only a few counts were recorded for this clone. CDR3 coding DNA: TGTGCCAGCAGCACCGGACTGGCTCCCTACGAGCAGTACTTC. It is translated as CASSTGLAPYEQYF. The chain links TRBV7-9 to TRBJ2-7; TRBD2 is a possible D gene (5 bases). The CDR3 has 14 residues. Germline V gene data show CDR1 as SEHNR and CDR2 as FQNEAQ (reference sequence). V was trimmed by 5 bases and J by 2 bases, leaving 13 bases between them.

V gene TRBV7-9 combines with J gene TRBJ1-1, with 7 bases fitting TRBD1. CDR1 and CDR2 from the germline V gene are SEHNR and FQNEAQ (reference sequence). V trimming: 0 bases; J trimming: 8 bases; junction bases outside the gene matches: 3. The CDR3 runs to 13 residues. The CDR3 spells CASSLAGGQEAFF. In nucleotides, the CDR3 is TGTGCCAGCAGCTTAGCGGGGGGACAGGAAGCTTTCTTT.

This chain connects TRBV15 to TRBJ1-6, with D tentatively TRBD1 (6 bases). The V gene lost 1 base and the J gene lost 7 bases, with 11 bases spanning the gap. Germline lookup yields CDR1 LNHNV and CDR2 YYDKDF (reference sequence). CDR3 length equals 15 residues. The CDR3 region has the DNA TGTGCCACCAGCAGAGTGGGGGGGCTGAATTCACCCCTCCACTTT. Translation: CATSRVGGLNSPLHF.

This clone was picked up a small number of times. The chain couples TRBV6-1 to TRBJ1-2; TRBD1 is a possible D gene (6 bases). The CDR3 is made up of 15 amino acids. The V gene's germline CDR1 is MNHNS and CDR2 SASEGT. Trimming stripped 5 bases from V and 2 bases from J, with 15 bases between. The CDR3 loop reads CASSSRTVRNYGYTF. The DNA of the CDR3 is TGTGCCAGCAGTTCCCGGACAGTGCGGAACTATGGCTACACCTTC.

This clone was observed a few times. The rearrangement links TRBV28 to TRBJ1-6; no definite D call. The CDR3 runs to 12 residues. The V end was cut by 6 bases, the J end by 7 bases, with 7 bases between. Germline V gene sequence: CDR1 MDHEN, CDR2 SYDVKM. In DNA form, the CDR3 reads TGTGCCAGCAGAATTTTAAATTCACCCCTCCACTTT. Its translation is CASRILNSPLHF. Supplemented by reference TRBV28 and TRBJ1-6, the full variable domain reads DVKVTQSSRYLVKRTGEKVFLECVQDMDHENMFWYRQDPGLGLRLIYFSYDVKMKEKGDIPEGYSVSREKKERFSLILESASTNQTSMYLCASRILNSPLHFGNGTRLTVT.

V usage is TRBV5-1 and J usage is TRBJ2-7, with D perhaps TRBD2 (6 bases). Germline loops: CDR1 SGHRS, CDR2 YFSETQ. Trimming cost V 0 bases and J 2 bases, with 12 bases left between them. The CDR3 runs to 15 residues. CDR3 nucleotides: TGCGCCAGCAGCTTGGCCGGGGGTAGCGCCTACGAGCAGTACTTC. Protein sequence: CASSLAGGSAYEQYF.

The rearrangement uses TRBV9 and TRBJ2-7; 7 nucleotides agree with TRBD1. V gave up 1 base and J gave up 5 bases; unmatched junction bases: 6. The CDR3 has 14 amino acids. CDR1 is SGDLS and CDR2 is YYNGEE in the germline V gene. The CDR3 reads CASSVRRDSDEQYF. CDR3 DNA: TGTGCCAGCAGCGTACGCAGGGACAGTGACGAGCAGTACTTC.

In its sample, this clone was seen a few times. This chain uses TRBV5-6 with TRBJ2-1, with TRBD1 as a possible D gene (5 bases). Trimming cost V 0 bases and J 5 bases, with 12 bases left between them. The CDR3 is made up of 15 amino acids. Per the germline V gene, CDR1 is SGHDT and CDR2 is YYEEEE. Here the CDR3 DNA reads TGTGCCAGCAGCTTGGTGGGGCCCCCCCACAATGAGCAGTTCTTC. Its translation: CASSLVGPPHNEQFF. The whole variable domain, filled in from reference TRBV5-6 and TRBJ2-1, reads DAGVTQSPTHLIKTRGQQVTLRCSPKSGHDTVSWYQQALGQGPQFIFQYYEEEERQRGNFPDRFSGHQFPNYSSELNVNALLLGDSALYLCASSLVGPPHNEQFFGPGTRLTVL.

This clone was seen a few times. The V and J genes are TRBV25-1 and TRBJ2-1; TRBD1 matches at 9 bases. The germline gives CDR1 MGHDK, CDR2 SYGVNS. The CDR3 is 15 amino acids. V lost 4 bases, J lost 7 bases, and 8 bases stayed unmatched. CDR3 bases: TGTGCCAGCAGTGCACCGGGACAGGGTCTAAATGAGCAGTTCTTC. This translates into CASSAPGQGLNEQFF.

The V call is TRBV10-3, the J call TRBJ2-7, with D uncertain. The CDR3 has 12 residues. CDR1 ENHRY and CDR2 SYGVKD come from the germline V gene. V was cut by 3 bases and J by 3 bases, with 6 bases left in between. The chain's CDR3 is CAISDRGYEQYF. Here the CDR3 DNA reads TGTGCCATCAGTGATCGAGGCTACGAGCAGTACTTC.

This clone was seen only a few times. This sequence joins TRBV12-5 and TRBJ2-3; 9 nucleotides agree with TRBD2. The junction had 6 bases not matched to a gene; V was cut back by 2 bases and J by 3 bases. This CDR3 is built from 16 residues. Germline V gene lookup returns CDR1 LGHNT and CDR2 FRNRAP. The CDR3 region is CASGLFEGLATDTQYF. CDR3 in DNA: TGTGCTAGTGGTTTGTTCGAGGGACTAGCTACAGATACGCAGTATTTT.

The chain recombines TRBV27 with TRBJ2-5; 8 nucleotides align to TRBD2. TRBJ2-7 matches the DNA end more closely, so the J call is doubtful. The CDR3 covers 15 residues. Looked up from germline, CDR1 is MNHEY and CDR2 is SMNVEV (reference sequence). CDR3 nucleotides: TGTGCCAGCAGTTTTGCGGGGGGCGTTCCCTACGAGCAGTACTTC. Translating gives CASSFAGGVPYEQYF.